Presented here are 12 T cell receptor beta chains from one specimen sequenced in a study of blood T cell repertoires in COVID-19. Sequenced by immunoSEQ multiplex PCR; TCRdb stores in-frame clones only, minus some. The sample lists 100,000 to 140,000 clones; more than 70% were seen once. The sample was peripheral blood. The receptor set was obtained from a man aged 40-49 years with active or convalescent COVID-19.

This clone occurred a few times. CDR3 region: CAWSVANTIYF. The CDR3 bases are TGTGCCTGGAGTGTAGCGAACACCATATATTTT. The chain is built from TRBV30 and TRBJ1-3, with D hard to call. Germline V gene lookup returns CDR1 GTSNPN and CDR2 SVGIG (reference sequence). Trimming took 0 bases from V and 7 from J, leaving 4 bases between them. The CDR3 length is 11 residues.

This chain links TRBV7-2 with TRBJ1-1, with TRBD1 identical over 7 bases. Germline trimming cut 5 bases from V and 5 bases from J; bases unmatched to any gene: 5. The germline gives CDR1 SGHTA, CDR2 FQGNSA. CDR3 length: 13 residues. CDR3 sequence (DNA): TGTGCCAGCAGCCGCCCAGGGGGGACTGAAGCTTTCTTT. This codes for CASSRPGGTEAFF.

The chain links TRBV28 to TRBJ2-3, with 9 bases aligning to TRBD2. Trimming cost V 6 bases and J 1 base; bases outside gene matches: 8. Germline V lookup: CDR1 MDHEN, CDR2 SYDVKM. This CDR3 is 16 amino acids long. CDR3 sequence: CASRREGRSGTDTQYF. The CDR3 nucleotides are TGTGCCAGCAGGCGGGAGGGCCGATCGGGCACAGATACGCAGTATTTT.

V gene TRBV24-1 combines with J gene TRBJ2-1, with 7 bases matching TRBD1. Unmatched junction bases numbered 11, after V lost 10 bases and J lost 6 bases. This CDR3 comprises 14 residues. Germline lookup yields CDR1 KGHDR and CDR2 SFDVKD. The CDR3 bases are TGTGCCACTGAAGACAGGGCTCGGAGCAATGAGCAGTTCTTC. This gives the protein CATEDRARSNEQFF.

This clone was seen only once. The chain couples TRBV7-2 to TRBJ1-5, with 7 nucleotides matching TRBD1. V trimming: 6 bases; J trimming: 6 bases; junction bases outside the gene matches: 2. The CDR3 contains 12 residues. Germline assignment: CDR1 SGHTA and CDR2 FQGNSA. The CDR3 DNA follows: TGTGCCAGCAGGCAGGGGGGTCAGCCCCAGCATTTT. Encoded protein: CASRQGGQPQHF.

The chain couples TRBV7-2 to TRBJ2-7; possibly TRBD2 for D (5 bases). V lost 5 bases to trimming and J lost 3 bases, with 17 bases between them. Germline lookup yields CDR1 SGHTA and CDR2 FQGNSA. This CDR3 has 15 residues. The CDR3 sequence is CASSVGGAYYYEQYF. CDR3 DNA sequence: TGTGCCAGCAGCGTAGGAGGTGCCTATTACTACGAGCAGTACTTC.

V is TRBV28 and J is TRBJ1-2; D gene uncertain. Trimming removed 5 bases from V and 9 bases from J, with 10 bases in between. In germline, CDR1 is MDHEN, CDR2 SYDVKM. This CDR3 has 11 amino acids. The DNA of the CDR3 is TGTGCCAGCAGTCACGGGGAGCGCTACACCTTC. Its protein is CASSHGERYTF.

V usage is TRBV19 and J usage is TRBJ1-2; 7 bases are a match to TRBD1. Germline CDR1 reads LNHDA; CDR2 reads SQIVND (reference sequence). Unmatched junction bases numbered 2, after V lost 5 bases and J lost 2 bases. The CDR3 is made up of 13 amino acids. CDR3 region: CASSPGQNYGYTF. In DNA form, the CDR3 reads TGTGCCAGTAGTCCGGGACAGAACTATGGCTACACCTTC.

V usage is TRBV6-5 and J usage is TRBJ2-2; TRBD2 might be the D (6 bases). Germline CDR1 is MNHEY and CDR2 is SVGAGI. V gave up 2 bases and J gave up 6 bases, with 10 bases separating them. The CDR3 length is 14 residues. In DNA, the CDR3 is TGTGCCAGCAGTTACGGCGGGGTTTCCGGGGAGCTGTTTTTT. It is translated as CASSYGGVSGELFF.

This chain links TRBV2 with TRBJ2-7; no reliable D call. Germline V gene data show CDR1 as SNHLY and CDR2 as FYNNEI. This CDR3 is 12 amino acids long. Trimming took off 6 bases at V and 0 bases at J, with 6 bases between the two ends. CDR3 sequence (DNA): TGTGCCAGCAGGAGGTTCTCCTACGAGCAGTACTTC. Amino acids: CASRRFSYEQYF. The full variable domain, in which reference TRBV2 and TRBJ2-7 provide the parts outside the CDR3, is EPEVTQTPSHQVTQMGQEVILRCVPISNHLYFYWYRQILGQKVEFLVSFYNNEISEKSEIFDDQFSVERPDGSNFTLKIRSTKLEDSAMYFCASRRFSYEQYFGPGTRLTVT.

V gene TRBV28 combines with J gene TRBJ1-2; D is ambiguous. Looked up from germline, CDR1 is MDHEN and CDR2 is SYDVKM. Trimming left V 4 bases short and J 2 bases short, with 11 bases between. The CDR3 runs 14 residues. The CDR3 nucleotides are TGTGCCAGCAGTTCCCGGGGTCCCAACTATGGCTACACCTTC. It codes for CASSSRGPNYGYTF.

This clone has just one count. This chain connects TRBV15 to TRBJ2-5; the match to TRBD2 covers 8 bases. The CDR3 is 16 amino acids. Trimming removed 3 bases from V and 3 bases from J; junction bases left unmatched: 9. Germline-derived CDR1 and CDR2 are LNHNV and YYDKDF (reference sequence). CDR3 protein: CATSSRTSGSEETQYF. The CDR3 nucleotides are TGTGCCACCAGCAGCCGTACCAGCGGGAGCGAAGAGACCCAGTACTTC. Complete variable domain (other parts from reference TRBV15 and TRBJ2-5): DAMVIQNPRYQVTQFGKPVTLSCSQTLNHNVMYWYQQKSSQAPKLLFHYYDKDFNNEADTPDNFQSRRPNTSFCFLDIRSPGLGDTAMYLCATSSRTSGSEETQYFGPGTRLLVL.